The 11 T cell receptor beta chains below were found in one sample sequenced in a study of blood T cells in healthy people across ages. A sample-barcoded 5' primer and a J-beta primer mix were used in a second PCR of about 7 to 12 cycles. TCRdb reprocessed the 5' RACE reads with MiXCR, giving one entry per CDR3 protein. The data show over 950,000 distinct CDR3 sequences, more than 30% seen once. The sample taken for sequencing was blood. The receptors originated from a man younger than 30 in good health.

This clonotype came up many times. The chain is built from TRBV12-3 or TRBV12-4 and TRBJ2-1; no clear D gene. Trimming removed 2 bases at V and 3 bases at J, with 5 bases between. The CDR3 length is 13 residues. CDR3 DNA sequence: TGTGCCAGCAGTTTAATTAGCTACAATGAGCAGTTCTTC. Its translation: CASSLISYNEQFF.

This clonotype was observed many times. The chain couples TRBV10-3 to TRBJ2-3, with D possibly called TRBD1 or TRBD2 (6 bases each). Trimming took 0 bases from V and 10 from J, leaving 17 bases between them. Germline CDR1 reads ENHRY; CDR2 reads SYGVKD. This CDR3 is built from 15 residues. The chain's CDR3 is CAISESKGGTPAQYF. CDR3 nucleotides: TGTGCCATCAGTGAGTCGAAGGGGGGCACTCCCGCGCAGTATTTT.

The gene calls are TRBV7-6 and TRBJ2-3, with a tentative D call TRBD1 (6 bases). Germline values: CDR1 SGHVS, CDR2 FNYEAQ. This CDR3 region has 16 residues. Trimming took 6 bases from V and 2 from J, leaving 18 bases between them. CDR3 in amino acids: CASRSLSGDPTDTQYF. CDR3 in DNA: TGTGCCAGCAGGAGCTTGTCAGGGGACCCCACAGATACGCAGTATTTT.

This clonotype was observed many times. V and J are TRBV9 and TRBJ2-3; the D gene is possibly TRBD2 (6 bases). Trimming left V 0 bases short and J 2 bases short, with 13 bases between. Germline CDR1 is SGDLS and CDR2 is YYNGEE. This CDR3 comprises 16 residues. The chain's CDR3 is CASSVAGGASTDTQYF. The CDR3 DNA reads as TGTGCCAGCAGCGTAGCGGGCGGGGCGTCCACAGATACGCAGTATTTT.

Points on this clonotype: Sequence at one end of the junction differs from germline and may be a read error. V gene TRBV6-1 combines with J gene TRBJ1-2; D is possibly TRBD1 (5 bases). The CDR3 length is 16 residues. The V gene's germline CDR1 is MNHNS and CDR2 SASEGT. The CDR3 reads CASSVEYTGLRYGNTF. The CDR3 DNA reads TGTGCCAGCAGTGTTGAATATACGGGACTCCGCTATGGCAACACCTTC.

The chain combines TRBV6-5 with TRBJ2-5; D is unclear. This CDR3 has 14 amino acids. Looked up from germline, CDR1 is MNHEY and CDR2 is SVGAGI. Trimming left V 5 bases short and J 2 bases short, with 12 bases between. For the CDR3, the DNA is TGTGCCAGCAGTCCTTGGTCTAGACAAGAGACCCAGTACTTC. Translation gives CASSPWSRQETQYF.

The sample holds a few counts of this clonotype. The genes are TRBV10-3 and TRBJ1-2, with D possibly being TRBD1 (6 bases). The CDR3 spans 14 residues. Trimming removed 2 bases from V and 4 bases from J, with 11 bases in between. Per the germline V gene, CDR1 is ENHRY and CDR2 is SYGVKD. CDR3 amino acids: CAISEGGATYGYTF. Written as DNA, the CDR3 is TGTGCCATCAGTGAGGGGGGGGCGACCTATGGCTACACCTTC.

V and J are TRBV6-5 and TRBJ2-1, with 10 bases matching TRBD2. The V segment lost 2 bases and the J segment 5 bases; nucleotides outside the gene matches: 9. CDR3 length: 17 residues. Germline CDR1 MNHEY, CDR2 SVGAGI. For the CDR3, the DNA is TGTGCCAGCAGTTACCATCAATGGACTAGCGGAAACAATGAGCAGTTCTTC. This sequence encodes CASSYHQWTSGNNEQFF.

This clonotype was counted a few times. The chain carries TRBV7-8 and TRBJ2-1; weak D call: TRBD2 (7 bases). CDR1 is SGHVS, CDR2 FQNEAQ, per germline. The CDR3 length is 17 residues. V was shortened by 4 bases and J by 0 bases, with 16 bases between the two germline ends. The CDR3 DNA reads TGTGCCAGCAGCTCCGGGGGGCCAATAAGCTCCTACAATGAGCAGTTCTTC. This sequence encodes CASSSGGPISSYNEQFF.

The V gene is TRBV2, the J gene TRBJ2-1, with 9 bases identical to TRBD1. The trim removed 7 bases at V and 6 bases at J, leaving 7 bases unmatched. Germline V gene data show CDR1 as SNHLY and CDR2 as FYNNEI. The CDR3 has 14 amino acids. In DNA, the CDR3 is TGTGCCAGCAAACGGACAGGGGTTATCAATGAGCAGTTCTTC. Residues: CASKRTGVINEQFF.

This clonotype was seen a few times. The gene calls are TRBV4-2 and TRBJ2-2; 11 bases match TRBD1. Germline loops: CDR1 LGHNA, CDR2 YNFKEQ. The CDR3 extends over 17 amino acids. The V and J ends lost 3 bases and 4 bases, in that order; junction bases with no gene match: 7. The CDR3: CASSHPGQGAVTGELFF. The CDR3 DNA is TGTGCCAGCAGCCATCCCGGACAGGGGGCGGTCACCGGGGAGCTGTTTTTT.